A single T cell receptor beta chain is shown here with its context. Its antigen is unknown. Assay version v3.0 of immunoSEQ was used, and it was run at survey level. Using immunoSEQ multiplex PCR, the repertoire was profiled, and TCRdb retains in-frame clones only, with some absent. This table has around 21,000 clones, over 75% appearing once. Every one of the participants with HIV received treatment in the United States. These data originate in a study of long-term antiretroviral therapy in people with HIV. Study-wide results and limits: Specimen acquisition occurred between about 2004 and 2018, potentially under older ART regimens. Pre-ART clonal expansion yielded clones that dominated the repertoire at all time points.

Source: unsorted PBMCs, taken 0.2 years before starting antiretroviral therapy. The sequence was collected from a man aged 18-30 years with HIV.

The CDR3 DNA reads as TGCGCCAGCAGCCCCAATCCTAACTTGGCTCGGACAGATACGCAGTATTTT. The encoded protein is CASSPNPNLARTDTQYF. The chain combines TRBV5-1 with TRBJ2-3; D unclear. V lost 4 bases and J lost 3, with 21 bases in between. The CDR3 length is 17 residues. CDR1 is SGHRS, CDR2 YFSETQ, per germline.